Below, one T cell receptor beta chain is given with its context. This clonotype was seen only a few times. Its target antigen remains unknown. Base qualities were left out, and no much larger clone turns up one base away. Sequencing relied on an Illumina HiSeq 2500. Quantitative 5'-RACE with molecular barcodes was used to prepare TCR beta libraries. In the authors' own workflow: To identify disease-linked TCR variants, a new computational method was used, one built on a probabilistic model of VDJ rearrangement. Using fastp trimming at Q25 and MiXCR clonotype assembly, TCRdb reanalyzed the public sequencing data and kept in-frame beta chains. Rows with one shared CDR3 protein collapse into an entry with the most common genes and DNA. For this entry, the V and J calls and clone size follow TCRdb and not the study's own pipeline. The sample table shows some 200,000 distinct CDR3 sequences, and around 13% are seen once. The ten biggest clones cover approximately 15% of the sample.

V is shortened by 4 bases, J by 6 bases, and the region joining them spans 18 bases. The germline V gene (reference sequence) specifies SEHNR as CDR1 and FQNEAQ as CDR2. The CDR3 runs 15 amino acids, cysteine and phenylalanine included. Only the CDR3 portion is preserved as DNA: 45 bases, with reading frame beginning at the first base. The data stem from a study of CD8 T cells in ankylosing spondylitis (dated by TCRdb to the late 2010s). In the study overall: The study set out to find disease-linked TCR variants by profiling T cell receptor beta repertoires in ankylosing spondylitis patients and healthy donors. The full study cohort comprised about 23 ankylosing spondylitis patients and about 110 healthy donors. Peripheral blood was sampled, and synovial fluid was also collected from ankylosing spondylitis patients. Results and caveats for the whole study, not just this receptor: The disease-linked clones showed a CD8+ phenotype and occurred at relatively low frequencies in peripheral blood. Some of the motif variants had been reported before in the synovial fluid and blood of reactive arthritis patients, a finding that suggests common disease-initiation mechanisms. A TCR beta motif of about 8 highly homologous amino acid variants appeared characteristic of blood from ankylosing spondylitis patients. The disease-linked clones were reported as significantly enriched in matched synovial fluid samples from ankylosing spondylitis patients.

The TCR was taken from a male donor with ankylosing spondylitis or in good health (not recorded which). The sequence is built from TRBV7-9 and TRBJ1-2; TRBD1 might be the D gene, on 6 matching bases. The specimen was blood, either unsorted or a sorted T cell fraction (not recorded which). CDR3 region: CASSSRSQGNHGYTF. The sequenced DNA: TGTGCCAGCAGCTCCAGATCACAGGGAAACCATGGCTACACCTTC.